The T cell receptor (beta chain) described here comes from a study of shared clonotypes between healthy human individuals. Method: immunoSEQ multiplex PCR; TCRdb's copy keeps in-frame clones and lacks some. Counted here are about 1.1 million clones, 70% to 85% occurring once; the ten biggest clones make up 0.89%. The CDR3 has 15 amino acids. V lost 0 bases, J lost 2 bases, and 10 bases lay in between. Germline V gene data show CDR1 as SGDLS and CDR2 as YYNGEE. All the donors were Caucasian adults who lived in Nashville, Tennessee. Memory CD4+ cells were the fraction left after CD45RA+ naive selection.

This clonotype was sampled from a man aged 18 to 29 in good health. Some clones in this sample may be carry-over from other donors' samples. The sample consisted of memory CD4+ T cells from PBMCs. Subset denoted: CD45RA-negative fraction. V is TRBV9 and J is TRBJ2-3, with D perhaps TRBD1 (6 bases). As DNA, the CDR3 is TGTGCCAGCAGCGTAGCAGGGGATGCCACAGATACGCAGTATTTT. This translates into CASSVAGDATDTQYF.